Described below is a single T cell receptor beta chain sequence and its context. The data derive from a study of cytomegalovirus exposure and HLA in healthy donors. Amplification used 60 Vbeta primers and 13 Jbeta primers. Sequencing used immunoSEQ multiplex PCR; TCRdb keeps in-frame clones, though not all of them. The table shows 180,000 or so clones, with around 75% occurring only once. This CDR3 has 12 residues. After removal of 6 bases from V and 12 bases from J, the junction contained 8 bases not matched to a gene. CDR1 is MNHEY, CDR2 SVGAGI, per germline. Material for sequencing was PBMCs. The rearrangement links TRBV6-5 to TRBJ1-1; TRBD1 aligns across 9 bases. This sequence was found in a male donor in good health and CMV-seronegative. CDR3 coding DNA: TGTGCCAGCAGCAGGGACAGGGTTGGAACTTTCTTT. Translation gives CASSRDRVGTFF.